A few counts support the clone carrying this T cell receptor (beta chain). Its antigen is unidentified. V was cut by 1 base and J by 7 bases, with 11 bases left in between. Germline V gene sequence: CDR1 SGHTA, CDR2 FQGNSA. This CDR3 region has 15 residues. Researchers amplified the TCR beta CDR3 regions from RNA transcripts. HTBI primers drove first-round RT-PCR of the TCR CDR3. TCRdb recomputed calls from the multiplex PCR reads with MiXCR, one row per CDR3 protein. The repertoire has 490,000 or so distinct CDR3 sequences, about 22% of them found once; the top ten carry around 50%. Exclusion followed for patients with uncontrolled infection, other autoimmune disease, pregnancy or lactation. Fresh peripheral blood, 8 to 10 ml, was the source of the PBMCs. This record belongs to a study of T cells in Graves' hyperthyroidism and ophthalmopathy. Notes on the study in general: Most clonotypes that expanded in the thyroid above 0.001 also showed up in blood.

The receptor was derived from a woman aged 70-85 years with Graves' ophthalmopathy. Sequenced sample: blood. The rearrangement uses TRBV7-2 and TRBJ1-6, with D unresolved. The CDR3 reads CASSLVARRNSPLHF. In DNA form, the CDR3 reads TGTGCCAGCAGCTTAGTGGCGCGACGGAATTCACCCCTCCACTTT.